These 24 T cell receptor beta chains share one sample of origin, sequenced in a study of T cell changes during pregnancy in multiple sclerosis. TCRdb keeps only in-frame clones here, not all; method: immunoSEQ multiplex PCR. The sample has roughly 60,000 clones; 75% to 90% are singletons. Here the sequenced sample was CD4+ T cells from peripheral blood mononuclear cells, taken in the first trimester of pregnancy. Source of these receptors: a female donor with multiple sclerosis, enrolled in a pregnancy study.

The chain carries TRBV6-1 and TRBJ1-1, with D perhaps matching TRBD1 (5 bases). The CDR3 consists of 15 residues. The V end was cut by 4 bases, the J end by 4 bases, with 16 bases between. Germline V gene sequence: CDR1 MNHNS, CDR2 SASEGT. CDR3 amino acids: CASSVTPGLVTEAFF. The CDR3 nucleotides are TGTGCCAGCAGTGTAACACCGGGACTGGTCACTGAAGCTTTCTTT.

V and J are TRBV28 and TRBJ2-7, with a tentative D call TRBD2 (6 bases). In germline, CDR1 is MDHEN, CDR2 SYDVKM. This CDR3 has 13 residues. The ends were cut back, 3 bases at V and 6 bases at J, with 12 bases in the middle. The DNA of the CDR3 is TGTGCCAGCAGTTTTTTTGGGGGGACCGAGCAGTACTTC. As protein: CASSFFGGTEQYF.

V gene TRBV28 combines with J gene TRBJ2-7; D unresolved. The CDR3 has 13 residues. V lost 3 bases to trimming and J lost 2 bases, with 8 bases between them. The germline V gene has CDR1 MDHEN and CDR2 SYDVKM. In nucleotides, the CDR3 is TGTGCCAGCAGTTTCGCAGGAACCTACGAGCAGTACTTC. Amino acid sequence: CASSFAGTYEQYF.

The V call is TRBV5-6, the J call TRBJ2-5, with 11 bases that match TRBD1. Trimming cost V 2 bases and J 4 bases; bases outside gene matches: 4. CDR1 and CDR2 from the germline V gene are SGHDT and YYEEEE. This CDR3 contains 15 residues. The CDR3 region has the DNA TGTGCCAGCAGCTTCTTGGACAGGGGGCGAGAGACCCAGTACTTC. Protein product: CASSFLDRGRETQYF.

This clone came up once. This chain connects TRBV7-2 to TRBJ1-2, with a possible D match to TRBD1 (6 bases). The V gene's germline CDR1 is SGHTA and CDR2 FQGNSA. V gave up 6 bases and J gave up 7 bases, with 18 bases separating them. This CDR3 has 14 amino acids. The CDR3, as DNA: TGTGCCAGCAGTCAGGGGCCGGCGCTCCTTGGCTACACCTTC. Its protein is CASSQGPALLGYTF.

The CDR3 sequence: CASNQQGSNYGYTF. The CDR3, as DNA: TGTGCCAGCAACCAACAGGGTTCTAACTATGGCTACACCTTC. This rearrangement joins TRBV7-2 to TRBJ1-2; D perhaps matches TRBD1 (6 bases). CDR3 length equals 14 residues. Per germline, CDR1 SGHTA and CDR2 FQGNSA. Trimming cost V 7 bases and J 0 bases, with 12 bases left between them.

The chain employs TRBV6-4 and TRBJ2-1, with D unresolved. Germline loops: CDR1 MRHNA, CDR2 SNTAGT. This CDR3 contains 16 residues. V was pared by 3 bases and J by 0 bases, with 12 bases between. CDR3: CASSETGQSSYNEQFF. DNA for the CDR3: TGTGCCAGCAGTGAGACGGGTCAGAGCTCCTACAATGAGCAGTTCTTC.

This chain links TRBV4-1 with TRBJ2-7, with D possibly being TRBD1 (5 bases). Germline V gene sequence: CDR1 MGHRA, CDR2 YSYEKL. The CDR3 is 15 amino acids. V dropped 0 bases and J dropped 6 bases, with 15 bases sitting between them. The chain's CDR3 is CASSQESQGSIEQYF. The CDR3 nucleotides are TGCGCCAGCAGCCAAGAAAGCCAGGGTTCCATCGAGCAGTACTTC.

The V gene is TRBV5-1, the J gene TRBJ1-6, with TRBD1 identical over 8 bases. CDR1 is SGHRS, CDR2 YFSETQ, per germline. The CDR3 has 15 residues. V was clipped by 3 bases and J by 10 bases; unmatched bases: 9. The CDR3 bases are TGCGCCAGCAGCTGGGAAGGACAGGGAGGATCACCCCTCCACTTT. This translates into CASSWEGQGGSPLHF.

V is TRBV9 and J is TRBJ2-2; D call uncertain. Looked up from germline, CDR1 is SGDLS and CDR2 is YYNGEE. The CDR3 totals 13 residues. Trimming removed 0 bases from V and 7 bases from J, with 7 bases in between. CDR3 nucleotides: TGTGCCAGCAGCGTAGCGACGGGCGGGGAGCTGTTTTTT. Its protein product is CASSVATGGELFF.

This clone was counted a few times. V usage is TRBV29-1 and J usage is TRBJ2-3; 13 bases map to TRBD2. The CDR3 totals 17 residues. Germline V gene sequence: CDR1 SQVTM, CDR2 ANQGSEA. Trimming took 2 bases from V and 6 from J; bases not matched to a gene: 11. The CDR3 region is CSVEPDRTSGSRDTQYF. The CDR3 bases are TGCAGCGTTGAACCCGATCGGACTAGCGGGAGCCGGGATACGCAGTATTTT.

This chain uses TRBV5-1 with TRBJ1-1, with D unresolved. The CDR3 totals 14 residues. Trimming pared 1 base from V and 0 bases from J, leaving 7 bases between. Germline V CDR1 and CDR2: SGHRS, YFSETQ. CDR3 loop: CASSLLQMNTEAFF. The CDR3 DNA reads TGCGCCAGCAGCTTGTTACAGATGAACACTGAAGCTTTCTTT.

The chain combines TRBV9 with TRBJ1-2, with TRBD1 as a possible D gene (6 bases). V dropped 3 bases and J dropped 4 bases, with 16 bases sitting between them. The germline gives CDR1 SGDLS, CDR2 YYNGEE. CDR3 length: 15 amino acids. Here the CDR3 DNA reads TGTGCCAGCAGCGCACCTGTAAGCAGGGGCTATGGCTACACCTTC. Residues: CASSAPVSRGYGYTF.

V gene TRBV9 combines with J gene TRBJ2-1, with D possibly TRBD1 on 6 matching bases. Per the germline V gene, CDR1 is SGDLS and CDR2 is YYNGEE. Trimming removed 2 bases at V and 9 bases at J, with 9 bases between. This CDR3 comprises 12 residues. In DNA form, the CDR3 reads TGTGCCAGCAGCGTTACAGGGTCTGAGCAGTTCTTC. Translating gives CASSVTGSEQFF. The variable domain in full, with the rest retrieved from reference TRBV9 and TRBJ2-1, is DSGVTQTPKHLITATGQRVTLRCSPRSGDLSVYWYQQSLDQGLQFLIQYYNGEERAKGNILERFSAQQFPDLHSELNLSSLELGDSALYFCASSVTGSEQFFGPGTRLTVL.

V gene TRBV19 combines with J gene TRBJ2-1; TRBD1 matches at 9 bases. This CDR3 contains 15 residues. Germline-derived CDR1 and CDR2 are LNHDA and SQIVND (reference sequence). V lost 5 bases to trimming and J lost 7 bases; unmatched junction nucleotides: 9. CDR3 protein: CASSSGQGGFNEQFF. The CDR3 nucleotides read TGTGCCAGTAGTTCGGGACAGGGAGGGTTTAATGAGCAGTTCTTC.

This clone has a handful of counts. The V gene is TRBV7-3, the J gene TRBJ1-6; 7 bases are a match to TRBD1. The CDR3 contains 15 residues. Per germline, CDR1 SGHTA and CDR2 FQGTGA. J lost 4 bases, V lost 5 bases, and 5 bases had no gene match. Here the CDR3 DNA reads TGTGCCAGCAGCGCCAGGGGGAGGTATAATTCACCCCTCCACTTT. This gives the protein CASSARGRYNSPLHF.

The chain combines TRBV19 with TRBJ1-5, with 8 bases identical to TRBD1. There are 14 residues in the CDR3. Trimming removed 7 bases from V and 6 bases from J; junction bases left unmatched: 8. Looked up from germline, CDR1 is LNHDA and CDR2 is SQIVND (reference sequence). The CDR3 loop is CASTQEDRAQPQHF. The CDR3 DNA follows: TGTGCCAGTACCCAGGAGGACAGGGCTCAGCCCCAGCATTTT.

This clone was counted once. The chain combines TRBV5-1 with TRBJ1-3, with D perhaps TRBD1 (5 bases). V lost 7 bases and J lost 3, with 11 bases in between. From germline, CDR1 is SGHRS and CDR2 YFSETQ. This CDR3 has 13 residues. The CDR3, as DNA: TGCGCCAGCCGCCAGGGTTTTGGAAACACCATATATTTT. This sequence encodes CASRQGFGNTIYF.

This CDR3 is CASSIQGYGYTF. CDR3 bases: TGTGCCAGTAGTATACAGGGCTATGGCTACACCTTC. The V gene is TRBV19, the J gene TRBJ1-2, with D maybe TRBD1 (5 bases). The V gene lost 2 bases and the J gene lost 4 bases, with 5 bases spanning the gap. Germline V gene data show CDR1 as LNHDA and CDR2 as SQIVND (reference sequence). This CDR3 is built from 12 residues.

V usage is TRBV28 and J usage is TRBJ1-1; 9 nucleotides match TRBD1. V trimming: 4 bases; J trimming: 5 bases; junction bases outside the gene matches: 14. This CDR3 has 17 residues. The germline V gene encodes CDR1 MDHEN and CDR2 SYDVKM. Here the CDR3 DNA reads TGTGCCAGCAGTTCAGCGACAGGGGGTTTTGGGAGGACTGAAGCTTTCTTT. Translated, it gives CASSSATGGFGRTEAFF.

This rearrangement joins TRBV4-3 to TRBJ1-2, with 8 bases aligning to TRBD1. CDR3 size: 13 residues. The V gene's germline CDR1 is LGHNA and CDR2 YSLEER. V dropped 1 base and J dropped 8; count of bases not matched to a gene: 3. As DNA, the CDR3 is TGCGCCAGCAGCCAAGGGACAGGGCACGGCTACACCTTC. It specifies CASSQGTGHGYTF.

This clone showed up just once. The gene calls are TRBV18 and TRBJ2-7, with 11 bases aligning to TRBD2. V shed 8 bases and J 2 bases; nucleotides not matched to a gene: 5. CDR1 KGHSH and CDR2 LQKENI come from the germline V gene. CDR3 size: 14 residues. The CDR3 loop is CASQLAGGPYEQYF. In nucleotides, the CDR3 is TGTGCCAGCCAATTAGCGGGGGGGCCCTACGAGCAGTACTTC.

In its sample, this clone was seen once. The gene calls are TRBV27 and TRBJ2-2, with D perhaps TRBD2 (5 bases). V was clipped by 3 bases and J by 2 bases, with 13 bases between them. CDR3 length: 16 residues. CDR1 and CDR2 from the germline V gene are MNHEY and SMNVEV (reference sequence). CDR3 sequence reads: CASSLSTRGNTGELFF. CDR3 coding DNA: TGTGCCAGCAGTTTGTCTACTAGAGGAAACACCGGGGAGCTGTTTTTT.

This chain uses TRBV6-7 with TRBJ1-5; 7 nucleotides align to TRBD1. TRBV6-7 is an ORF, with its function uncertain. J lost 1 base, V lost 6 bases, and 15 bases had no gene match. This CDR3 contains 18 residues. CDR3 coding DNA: TGTGCCAGCAGAATGATAAGGACAGGAATAAGGAGCAATCAGCCCCAGCATTTT. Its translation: CASRMIRTGIRSNQPQHF.